The 12 T cell receptor beta chains below all came from one sample that was sequenced in a study of T cells in Graves' hyperthyroidism and ophthalmopathy (dated 2019 in TCRdb). Library prep was done by multiplex PCR. Reads for this sample came from an Illumina HiSeq 2000. Amplification of TCR beta CDR3 regions was carried out from RNA transcripts. For the first round of RT-PCR on the TCR CDR3, the HTBI primer set was used together with the Qiagen OneStep RT-PCR kit. In-frame beta chains were kept once TCRdb had trimmed the public reads at Q25 with fastp and called clones with MiXCR. Each CDR3 protein gets just one entry, which takes the most common genes and DNA from the rows behind it. The sample table contains roughly 330,000 distinct CDR3 sequences; only one count was recorded for approximately 16% of them. Jointly, the top ten make up roughly a third of the sample. The sequencing input was blood. These receptors were obtained from a man aged 25 to 40 with Graves' hyperthyroidism.

The V call is TRBV29-1, the J call TRBJ2-2; weak D call: TRBD2 (5 bases). The germline gives CDR1 SQVTM, CDR2 ANQGSEA. V lost 6 bases and J 7 bases, leaving 12 bases between the germline ends. The CDR3 has 12 amino acids. CDR3 loop: CSVPTGSGELFF. The CDR3 nucleotides are TGCAGCGTCCCAACGGGAAGCGGGGAGCTGTTTTTT.

This clonotype was counted ten times or more. The V and J genes are TRBV20-1 and TRBJ2-7; D ambiguous. The ends were cut back, 5 bases at V and 3 bases at J, with 11 bases in the middle. Germline V gene data show CDR1 as DFQATT and CDR2 as SNEGSKA (reference sequence). The CDR3 totals 12 residues. In DNA, the CDR3 is TGCAGTGCTCGGAAGAACCGCTACGAGCAGTACTTC. Translation: CSARKNRYEQYF.

The chain joins TRBV30 to TRBJ2-3, with 9 bases lining up with TRBD2. The CDR3 consists of 18 residues. The ends lost 0 bases at V and 4 bases at J; junction bases unmatched: 14. In germline, CDR1 is GTSNPN, CDR2 SVGIG (reference sequence). The CDR3 here is CAWSVYFAGGGPADTQYF. CDR3 nucleotides: TGTGCCTGGAGTGTGTATTTTGCGGGAGGGGGTCCGGCAGATACGCAGTATTTT. The entire variable domain, with the rest obtained from reference TRBV30 and TRBJ2-3, is as follows: SQTIHQWPATLVQPVGSPLSLECTVEGTSNPNLYWYRQAAGRGLQLLFYSVGIGQISSEVPQNLSASRPQDRQFILSSKKLLLSDSGFYLCAWSVYFAGGGPADTQYFGPGTRLTVL.

The rearrangement links TRBV4-2 to TRBJ2-2; D is undetermined. The V gene's germline CDR1 is LGHNA and CDR2 YNFKEQ. CDR3 length: 13 amino acids. The V end lost 5 bases, the J end lost 6 bases, and 10 bases lay between the germline ends. Written as DNA, the CDR3 is TGTGCCAGCAGCTTAATACCACCCGGGGAGCTGTTTTTT. Translating gives CASSLIPPGELFF.

Many counts were recorded for this clonotype. The V call is TRBV5-1, the J call TRBJ2-2; D not resolved. Germline CDR1 SGHRS, CDR2 YFSETQ. The V gene lost 6 bases and the J gene lost 6 bases, with 15 bases spanning the gap. This CDR3 region has 14 residues. CDR3 sequence reads: CASTLRRSSGELFF. The CDR3 nucleotides are TGCGCCAGCACTCTCAGACGTTCGTCCGGGGAGCTGTTTTTT.

This clonotype came up a few times. J is TRBJ2-1 and V is TRBV5-6, with TRBD1 matching 11 bases. The CDR3 spans 15 residues. Germline CDR1 is SGHDT and CDR2 is YYEEEE. The V segment lost 5 bases and the J segment 5 bases; nucleotides outside the gene matches: 6. CDR3 protein: CASREGTGGHNEQFF. CDR3 nucleotides: TGTGCCAGCAGGGAAGGGACAGGGGGACACAATGAGCAGTTCTTC.

Only a few counts were recorded for this clonotype. The chain recombines TRBV27 with TRBJ2-2; possibly TRBD1 for D (5 bases). CDR3 size: 13 residues. Germline CDR1 reads MNHEY; CDR2 reads SMNVEV (reference sequence). V was cut by 6 bases and J by 4 bases, with 9 bases left in between. CDR3 residues: CASRRTRTGELFF. CDR3 DNA sequence: TGTGCCAGCAGACGGACACGCACCGGGGAGCTGTTTTTT.

This clonotype was counted ten times or more. The rearrangement links TRBV6-1 to TRBJ2-4, with D possibly TRBD2 on 6 matching bases. Germline V gene lookup returns CDR1 MNHNS and CDR2 SASEGT. CDR3 length: 15 amino acids. The ends were cut back, 6 bases at V and 3 bases at J, with 15 bases in the middle. CDR3 nucleotides: TGTGCCAGCAGCAAAAATCCCGGGGGCAAAAACATTCAGTACTTC. It translates to CASSKNPGGKNIQYF.

This clonotype turned up a few times. This rearrangement joins TRBV30 to TRBJ2-5; D ambiguous. V was cut by 3 bases and J by 4 bases, with 9 bases left in between. The CDR3 is 12 amino acids. Germline V gene data show CDR1 as GTSNPN and CDR2 as SVGIG (reference sequence). This CDR3 reads CAWSAFTETQYF. The CDR3 nucleotides are TGTGCCTGGAGCGCATTCACAGAGACCCAGTACTTC.

This clonotype was seen ten or more times. This sequence joins TRBV12-3 or TRBV12-4 and TRBJ2-5; possibly TRBD1 for D (6 bases). Trimming cost V 1 base and J 1 base, with 7 bases left between them. This CDR3 has 14 residues. The CDR3 here is CASSLDRVQETQYF. The DNA of the CDR3 is TGTGCCAGCAGTTTAGACAGGGTCCAAGAGACCCAGTACTTC.

The V and J genes are TRBV24-1 and TRBJ2-3, with D possibly matching TRBD1 (6 bases). V shed 0 bases and J shed 7 bases, with 25 bases lying between them. Germline CDR1 is KGHDR and CDR2 is SFDVKD. The CDR3 consists of 19 residues. The CDR3 bases are TGTGCCACCAGTGATTTGGATTTGCAGGGGCCGTCCATGGGTTATACGCAGTATTTT. Its protein is CATSDLDLQGPSMGYTQYF.

This clonotype was counted at least ten times. The gene calls are TRBV28 and TRBJ2-3, with D perhaps TRBD2 (6 bases). V lost 1 base and J 4 bases, leaving 21 bases between the germline ends. Germline CDR1 is MDHEN and CDR2 is SYDVKM. CDR3 length: 18 residues. CDR3 sequence reads: CASSLLSWRDEYPDTQYF. The CDR3 DNA reads TGTGCCAGCAGTTTATTATCGTGGAGGGACGAGTATCCAGATACGCAGTATTTT.